The 22 T cell receptor beta chains listed next were all sequenced from one sample in a study of T cells of healthy individuals. MiXCR, run by TCRdb on the 5' RACE reads, gives a single entry per CDR3 protein. The data contain around 80,000 distinct CDR3 sequences, around 5.1% of them singletons. These receptors originate from a female donor in good health.

This clonotype was picked up many times. The V and J genes are TRBV3-1 and TRBJ2-3; possible D gene TRBD2, 6 bases. The CDR3 spans 15 residues. The V end lost 0 bases, the J end lost 8 bases, and 15 bases lay between the germline ends. Germline V gene data show CDR1 as LGHDT and CDR2 as YNNKEL (reference sequence). CDR3 nucleotide sequence: TGTGCCAGCAGCCAAGAAGGTAGCGGTGTCGCTACGCAGTATTTT. Protein sequence: CASSQEGSGVATQYF.

The chain joins TRBV28 to TRBJ2-1; 9 nucleotides align to TRBD2. The CDR3 extends over 16 amino acids. The V and J ends lost 2 bases and 8 bases, in that order; junction bases with no gene match: 10. Looked up from germline, CDR1 is MDHEN and CDR2 is SYDVKM. This CDR3 reads CASSLTGGRALYEQFF. The CDR3 region has the DNA TGTGCCAGCAGTTTAACGGGCGGGAGGGCCTTATATGAGCAGTTCTTC.

This clonotype was observed a few times. The chain recombines TRBV3-1 with TRBJ1-1; D unresolved. Trimming stripped 3 bases from V and 1 base from J, with 9 bases between. Germline CDR1 is LGHDT and CDR2 is YNNKEL (reference sequence). This CDR3 region has 14 residues. The CDR3: CASSHGVRNTEAFF. The CDR3 DNA follows: TGTGCCAGCAGCCATGGGGTAAGGAACACTGAAGCTTTCTTT.

This clonotype was picked up many times. This chain uses TRBV5-5 with TRBJ1-3, with D perhaps TRBD1 (5 bases). V was shortened by 7 bases and J by 5 bases, with 19 bases between the two germline ends. This CDR3 spans 15 amino acids. CDR1 SGHKS and CDR2 YYEKEE come from the germline V gene (reference sequence). The chain's CDR3 is CASFPGADSRNTIYF. CDR3 DNA sequence: TGTGCCAGCTTCCCCGGGGCAGACAGTCGAAACACCATATATTTT.

This clonotype was picked up a small number of times. The chain employs TRBV4-1 and TRBJ2-1; weak D call: TRBD1 (6 bases). The CDR3 extends over 15 amino acids. Germline CDR1 reads MGHRA; CDR2 reads YSYEKL. Deletions cut 0 bases from V and 4 bases from J, with 10 bases between. CDR3 amino acids: CASSQEGQGYNEQFF. The DNA of the CDR3 is TGCGCCAGCAGCCAAGAAGGCCAGGGGTACAATGAGCAGTTCTTC.

This clonotype was seen ten or more times. V is TRBV10-2 and J is TRBJ1-1; D might be TRBD1 (5 bases). Germline V gene lookup returns CDR1 WSHSY and CDR2 SAAADI. This CDR3 spans 14 amino acids. Deletions cut 5 bases from V and 3 bases from J, with 13 bases between. The CDR3 DNA is TGCGCCAGCAGTTCTTCAGGGTCCTACACTGAAGCTTTCTTT. This sequence encodes CASSSSGSYTEAFF.

This clonotype has ten or more counts. J is TRBJ1-5 and V is TRBV27; unclear D gene. V was cut by 5 bases and J by 0 bases, with 11 bases left in between. The CDR3 is 15 residues long. Germline V gene lookup returns CDR1 MNHEY and CDR2 SMNVEV (reference sequence). The CDR3 protein is CASSIGRFSNQPQHF. The CDR3 region has the DNA TGTGCCAGCAGTATTGGACGGTTTAGCAATCAGCCCCAGCATTTT.

This clonotype was recorded many times. The chain links TRBV7-6 to TRBJ2-7, with D unresolved. Germline V lookup: CDR1 SGHVS, CDR2 FNYEAQ. The V end lost 4 bases, the J end lost 0 bases, and 13 bases lay between the germline ends. The CDR3 has 15 amino acids. CDR3 protein: CASSSSSLSSYEQYF. The DNA for the CDR3 is TGTGCCAGCAGCTCCTCCTCGCTAAGCTCCTACGAGCAGTACTTC.

The chain is built from TRBV13 and TRBJ2-3; tentative D call: TRBD2 (6 bases). This CDR3 contains 15 residues. The germline V gene has CDR1 PRHDT and CDR2 FYEKMQ (reference sequence). Trimming removed 8 bases from V and 5 bases from J, with 20 bases in between. CDR3 nucleotides: TGTGCCAGCCACCCCACCCGTGCGGGGCTAGATACGCAGTATTTT. It specifies CASHPTRAGLDTQYF.

This clonotype has just a few counts. The chain employs TRBV6-6 and TRBJ1-5; tentative D call: TRBD1 (6 bases). The germline gives CDR1 MNHNY, CDR2 SVGAGI (reference sequence). The CDR3 is 15 amino acids. The V gene lost 4 bases and the J gene lost 1 base, with 11 bases spanning the gap. CDR3: CASSFEGGSNQPQHF. In DNA form, the CDR3 reads TGTGCCAGCAGTTTCGAGGGGGGGAGCAATCAGCCCCAGCATTTT.

At least ten counts were recorded for this clonotype. This chain links TRBV11-2 with TRBJ2-1, with D unclear. Germline-derived CDR1 and CDR2 are SGHAT and FQNNGV. V was pared by 2 bases and J by 15 bases, with 14 bases between. This CDR3 has 12 residues. The CDR3 is CASSLNSHRLFF. The DNA of the CDR3 is TGTGCCAGCAGCTTAAACTCCCACCGGCTGTTCTTC.

This clonotype was recorded at least ten times. The V call is TRBV6-2 or TRBV6-3, the J call TRBJ2-7, with 13 nucleotides matching TRBD2. The CDR3 spans 18 residues. With V trimmed by 6 bases and J by 2 bases, 13 bases remained unmatched. Germline CDR1 is MNHEY and CDR2 is SVGEGT. CDR3 DNA sequence: TGTGCCAGCAGACCAGCCGGGACTAGCGGGGCTGCTACCTACGAGCAGTACTTC. Its protein is CASRPAGTSGAATYEQYF.

In this sample, this clonotype turned up a few times. This sequence joins TRBV6-6 and TRBJ1-5; D remains ambiguous. The germline gives CDR1 MNHNY, CDR2 SVGAGI (reference sequence). V lost 7 bases and J lost 0, with 10 bases in between. The CDR3 loop spans 14 amino acids. Written as DNA, the CDR3 is TGTGCCAGCACTCTCTGGAGTAGCAATCAGCCCCAGCATTTT. Its protein is CASTLWSSNQPQHF.

In this sample, this clonotype turned up many times. The chain links TRBV6-2 or TRBV6-3 to TRBJ2-1; 7 nucleotides match TRBD2. Germline-derived CDR1 and CDR2 are MNHEY and SVGEGT. The J segment lost 9 bases and the V segment lost 6 bases, leaving 5 bases of the junction unmatched. The CDR3 length is 12 residues. The CDR3 spells CASRVPSGEQFF. As DNA, the CDR3 is TGTGCCAGCAGAGTCCCTAGCGGTGAGCAGTTCTTC.

This clonotype was observed a few times. The chain carries TRBV18 and TRBJ1-1; 8 bases match TRBD1. With V trimmed by 3 bases and J by 5 bases, 8 bases remained unmatched. CDR3 length: 15 residues. CDR1 and CDR2 (germline): KGHSH, LQKENI. The DNA of the CDR3 is TGTGCCAGCTCACCCGTAGGACAGGGTAATACTGAAGCTTTCTTT. It encodes CASSPVGQGNTEAFF.

This clonotype was seen at least ten times. The J gene is TRBJ2-3, the V gene TRBV7-9, with 9 bases matching TRBD1. CDR1 is SEHNR and CDR2 is FQNEAQ in the germline V gene (reference sequence). CDR3 length: 15 residues. Germline trimming cut 4 bases from V and 4 bases from J; bases unmatched to any gene: 6. In DNA form, the CDR3 reads TGTGCCAGCAGCTCCGGGACAGGGTACTCAGATACGCAGTATTTT. Protein sequence: CASSSGTGYSDTQYF.

This clonotype was counted many times. CDR3: CASQTGTGDTEAFF. CDR3 coding DNA: TGTGCCAGCCAAACGGGGACAGGGGACACTGAAGCTTTCTTT. The J gene is TRBJ1-1, the V gene TRBV6-5, with TRBD1 matching over 10 bases. V dropped 8 bases and J dropped 3; count of bases not matched to a gene: 6. This CDR3 spans 14 amino acids. The germline V gene encodes CDR1 MNHEY and CDR2 SVGAGI.

This clonotype turned up a few times. V usage is TRBV7-9 and J usage is TRBJ1-6; a possible D gene is TRBD1 (6 bases). The CDR3 extends over 14 amino acids. CDR1 and CDR2 (germline): SEHNR, FQNEAQ (reference sequence). Trimming shortened V by 5 bases and J by 3 bases, and 8 bases separated the two germline ends. As DNA, the CDR3 is TGTGCCAGCAGCCTGGACAGCTATAATTCACCCCTCCACTTT. Translated, it gives CASSLDSYNSPLHF.

The J gene is TRBJ1-5, the V gene TRBV6-6; 11 bases map to TRBD1. V trimming: 5 bases; J trimming: 7 bases; junction bases outside the gene matches: 7. This CDR3 has 15 residues. Per the germline V gene, CDR1 is MNHNY and CDR2 is SVGAGI (reference sequence). The CDR3 nucleotides are TGTGCCAGCAGTCCCGGGACAGGGGGGATGCAGCCCCAGCATTTT. Amino acid sequence: CASSPGTGGMQPQHF.

In its sample, this clonotype was seen a few times. The chain links TRBV27 to TRBJ1-5; D gene ambiguous. The germline V and J ends were trimmed by 2 bases and 7 bases, with 9 bases remaining between them. The germline V gene has CDR1 MNHEY and CDR2 SMNVEV (reference sequence). The CDR3 loop spans 13 amino acids. CDR3 sequence reads: CASSLSPGQPQHF. The CDR3 DNA sequence: TGTGCCAGCAGTTTAAGTCCGGGGCAGCCCCAGCATTTT.

This clonotype was seen ten or more times. The rearrangement joins TRBV7-9 to TRBJ2-7, with D possibly being TRBD1 (5 bases). Germline CDR1 and CDR2: SEHNR and FQNEAQ (reference sequence). V lost 5 bases, J lost 2 bases, and 13 bases lay in between. CDR3 size: 14 residues. In DNA form, the CDR3 reads TGTGCCAGCAGCCCGGACACCCGGCCCTACGAGCAGTACTTC. Translating gives CASSPDTRPYEQYF.

This clonotype was recorded many times. The J gene is TRBJ1-1, the V gene TRBV20-1, with unresolved D. Trimming removed 0 bases at V and 11 bases at J, with 10 bases between. Germline CDR1 reads DFQATT; CDR2 reads SNEGSKA (reference sequence). This CDR3 is 11 amino acids long. This chain's CDR3 is CSARDQPSAFF. The CDR3 region has the DNA TGCAGTGCTAGAGATCAACCGTCCGCTTTCTTT.